Each of the 13 T cell receptor beta chains below was sequenced from the same sample in a study of T cell changes during pregnancy in multiple sclerosis. Sequencing was performed with immunoSEQ multiplex PCR; in TCRdb, only in-frame clones are kept and a portion is missing. The sample includes approximately 40,000 clones, around nine tenths of them seen just once. Specimen: CD4+ T cells from peripheral blood mononuclear cells, collected before pregnancy. The receptors originated from a female donor with multiple sclerosis, enrolled in a pregnancy study.

The chain is built from TRBV19 and TRBJ1-5, with 7 bases aligning to TRBD1. V was clipped by 6 bases and J by 2 bases; unmatched bases: 7. The germline V gene encodes CDR1 LNHDA and CDR2 SQIVND (reference sequence). There are 15 residues in the CDR3. This chain's CDR3 is CASRDRAAGNQPQHF. CDR3 bases: TGTGCCAGTAGAGACAGGGCAGCTGGCAATCAGCCCCAGCATTTT.

The chain recombines TRBV5-1 with TRBJ2-2; D perhaps matches TRBD2 (6 bases). The V end was cut by 0 bases, the J end by 6 bases, with 12 bases between. CDR3 length: 15 amino acids. Germline CDR1 SGHRS, CDR2 YFSETQ. The CDR3 nucleotides read TGCGCCAGCAGCTTGGTACGGGGGAGCCCCGGGGAGCTGTTTTTT. It specifies CASSLVRGSPGELFF. The full variable domain, with the rest looked up from reference TRBV5-1 and TRBJ2-2, is KAGVTQTPRYLIKTRGQQVTLSCSPISGHRSVSWYQQTPGQGLQFLFEYFSETQRNKGNFPGRFSGRQFSNSRSEMNVSTLELGDSALYLCASSLVRGSPGELFFGEGSRLTVL.

V and J are TRBV7-2 and TRBJ2-5, with D maybe TRBD2 (5 bases). V lost 2 bases and J 2 bases, leaving 6 bases between the germline ends. The CDR3 covers 13 residues. Per germline, CDR1 SGHTA and CDR2 FQGNSA. CDR3 sequence (DNA): TGTGCCAGCAGCTTAAAGCGGCAAGAGACCCAGTACTTC. The encoded protein is CASSLKRQETQYF.

The rearrangement joins TRBV5-1 to TRBJ1-1; perhaps TRBD1 as D (5 bases). This CDR3 region has 15 residues. V gave up 1 base and J gave up 0 bases, with 10 bases separating them. The germline CDR1 and CDR2 sequences are SGHRS and YFSETQ. The CDR3 protein is CASSLLGQMNTEAFF. In DNA form, the CDR3 reads TGCGCCAGCAGCTTGTTAGGACAAATGAACACTGAAGCTTTCTTT.

This clone was detected only once. The J gene is TRBJ2-7, the V gene TRBV27; 7 bases match TRBD1. Germline V lookup: CDR1 MNHEY, CDR2 SMNVEV (reference sequence). J gave up 7 bases and V 3 bases, and 6 bases lay outside the gene matches. This CDR3 spans 13 amino acids. Written as DNA, the CDR3 is TGTGCCAGCAGTTTTTGGACAGGACAGGAGCAGTACTTC. Its translation: CASSFWTGQEQYF.

The rearrangement links TRBV7-7 to TRBJ2-5; D not resolved. V lost 4 bases to trimming and J lost 4 bases, with 7 bases between them. The CDR3 length is 12 residues. Germline CDR1 reads SSHAT; CDR2 reads FNYEAQ (reference sequence). The CDR3 is CASSSTGETQYF. In nucleotides, the CDR3 is TGTGCCAGCAGCTCCACCGGAGAGACCCAGTACTTC.

The V call is TRBV5-1, the J call TRBJ1-2; D unresolved. Germline loops: CDR1 SGHRS, CDR2 YFSETQ. Trimming took 4 bases from V and 0 from J, leaving 10 bases between them. This CDR3 spans 14 amino acids. For the CDR3, the DNA is TGCGCCAGCAGCCTATATTCCACTAACTATGGCTACACCTTC. As protein: CASSLYSTNYGYTF.

The chain carries TRBV18 and TRBJ1-1; D is possibly TRBD1 (5 bases). The CDR3 has 13 residues. From germline, CDR1 is KGHSH and CDR2 LQKENI. Trimming took 3 bases from V and 6 from J, leaving 11 bases between them. The CDR3 region is CASSPGLEAEAFF. Here the CDR3 DNA reads TGTGCCAGCTCACCGGGACTCGAAGCTGAAGCTTTCTTT.

The chain is built from TRBV11-2 and TRBJ1-4; TRBD1 is a possible D gene (6 bases). Trimming removed 5 bases at V and 6 bases at J, with 13 bases between. This CDR3 region has 14 residues. Germline V CDR1 and CDR2: SGHAT, FQNNGV. The CDR3, as DNA: TGTGCCAGCAGCCCCGGGACACGAGATGAAAAACTGTTTTTT. This gives the protein CASSPGTRDEKLFF.

The chain is built from TRBV5-1 and TRBJ2-3; 7 bases are a match to TRBD1. J was trimmed by 0 bases and V by 4 bases; bases with no gene match: 14. This CDR3 is 18 amino acids long. Germline loops: CDR1 SGHRS, CDR2 YFSETQ. This CDR3 is CASSPEGARSTSTDTQYF. CDR3 coding DNA: TGCGCCAGCAGCCCTGAGGGGGCCAGGTCAACAAGCACAGATACGCAGTATTTT.

The chain recombines TRBV15 with TRBJ2-3; 7 positions match TRBD1. The junction had 13 bases not matched to a gene; V was cut back by 5 bases and J by 5 bases. CDR3 length: 16 residues. Germline V lookup: CDR1 LNHNV, CDR2 YYDKDF (reference sequence). In nucleotides, the CDR3 is TGTGCCACCAGCCGAGGGGGACAGCGACTTATAGATACGCAGTATTTT. It yields the protein CATSRGGQRLIDTQYF.

The rearrangement joins TRBV2 to TRBJ1-3; weak D call: TRBD1 (5 bases). Germline lookup yields CDR1 SNHLY and CDR2 FYNNEI. The CDR3 contains 15 residues. V was cut by 6 bases and J by 0 bases, with 12 bases left in between. In nucleotides, the CDR3 is TGTGCCAGCAGCCCCCAGACAGTCTCTGGAAACACCATATATTTT. This encodes CASSPQTVSGNTIYF. Drawing the rest from reference TRBV2 and TRBJ1-3, the complete variable domain is EPEVTQTPSHQVTQMGQEVILRCVPISNHLYFYWYRQILGQKVEFLVSFYNNEISEKSEIFDDQFSVERPDGSNFTLKIRSTKLEDSAMYFCASSPQTVSGNTIYFGEGSWLTVV.

The V and J genes are TRBV28 and TRBJ2-7; tentatively, D is TRBD2 (6 bases). CDR3 length equals 14 residues. Germline V gene data show CDR1 as MDHEN and CDR2 as SYDVKM. V was shortened by 6 bases and J by 3 bases, with 15 bases between the two germline ends. The CDR3 region is CASSGAEGIYEQYF. The CDR3 DNA sequence: TGTGCCAGCAGCGGGGCGGAGGGGATCTACGAGCAGTACTTC.